Below, 18 T cell receptor beta chains from the same sample are listed, as sequenced in a study of T cell repertoires in cytomegalovirus infection. TCRdb itself ran the reads through MiXCR, one entry per CDR3 protein. Among 60,000 to 75,000 distinct CDR3 sequences listed, under 4.5% were seen once. Sequencing input: PBMCs. These receptors were obtained from a human donor in good health (CMV status not recorded). Some clones in this sample may be carry-over from other donors' samples.

This clonotype showed up just a few times. The rearrangement uses TRBV6-1 and TRBJ1-5; no clear D. Germline CDR1 and CDR2: MNHNS and SASEGT. The V end lost 4 bases, the J end lost 3 bases, and 10 bases lay between the germline ends. This CDR3 has 14 residues. As DNA, the CDR3 is TGTGCCAGCAGTGGAAAACCGAACAATCAGCCCCAGCATTTT. It yields the protein CASSGKPNNQPQHF.

This clonotype was recorded many times. The rearrangement uses TRBV7-3 and TRBJ2-1; D unresolved. The CDR3 has 13 residues. The germline CDR1 and CDR2 sequences are SGHTA and FQGTGA. Between the trimmed V and J ends, which lost 4 bases and 5 bases, there was a span of 9 bases. The CDR3 coding sequence is TGTGCCAGCAGCTCCGGACCTGACAATGAGCAGTTCTTC. It is translated as CASSSGPDNEQFF.

This clonotype was counted at least ten times. This sequence joins TRBV20-1 and TRBJ1-4; D perhaps matches TRBD1 (6 bases). V dropped 5 bases and J dropped 3 bases, with 13 bases sitting between them. This CDR3 contains 14 residues. Germline CDR1 is DFQATT and CDR2 is SNEGSKA (reference sequence). CDR3 DNA sequence: TGCAGTGCTGAAAGGGGGTCGGCTAATGAAAAACTGTTTTTT. This translates into CSAERGSANEKLFF.

This clonotype has at least ten counts. The chain links TRBV7-8 to TRBJ2-3, with 7 bases aligning to TRBD1. V lost 6 bases to trimming and J lost 7 bases; unmatched junction nucleotides: 16. CDR3 length: 16 residues. CDR1 and CDR2 (germline): SGHVS, FQNEAQ. CDR3 in DNA: TGTGCCAGCAGACCTCGGACAGGTTTATTGGGCAATACGCAGTATTTT. It yields the protein CASRPRTGLLGNTQYF.

In this sample, this clonotype turned up many times. This sequence joins TRBV4-2 and TRBJ1-2; 8 nucleotides align to TRBD1. CDR3 length: 16 residues. V shed 1 base and J 4 bases; nucleotides not matched to a gene: 8. Germline CDR1 reads LGHNA; CDR2 reads YNFKEQ. The chain's CDR3 is CASSQAHSDRVYGYTF. DNA for the CDR3: TGTGCCAGCAGCCAAGCCCATTCGGACAGGGTCTATGGCTACACCTTC.

The sample holds many counts of this clonotype. The rearrangement uses TRBV6-2 or TRBV6-3 and TRBJ2-2; 8 bases fit TRBD2. Germline V lookup: CDR1 MNHEY, CDR2 SVGEGT. The length of the CDR3 is 14 residues. Trimming at V came to 5 bases and at J to 7 bases, leaving 6 bases not matched to a gene. Written as DNA, the CDR3 is TGTGCCAGCAGTAGCGGGAGTCGTATCGGGGAGCTGTTTTTT. Protein product: CASSSGSRIGELFF.

This clonotype occurred a few times. The chain employs TRBV20-1 and TRBJ2-1; TRBD2 matches 8 bases. V was clipped by 3 bases and J by 12 bases; unmatched bases: 7. CDR1 DFQATT and CDR2 SNEGSKA come from the germline V gene (reference sequence). The CDR3 length is 12 residues. Here the CDR3 DNA reads TGCAGTGCTAGCCACGGGGGGGCAGGGCAGTTCTTC. This codes for CSASHGGAGQFF.

This clonotype was detected many times. V usage is TRBV5-1 and J usage is TRBJ1-2; a possible D gene is TRBD1 (5 bases). With 4 bases removed from V and 0 bases from J, the gap between germline ends came to 10 bases. The CDR3 totals 14 residues. The germline gives CDR1 SGHRS, CDR2 YFSETQ. The CDR3 is CASSPGLPNYGYTF. CDR3 sequence (DNA): TGCGCCAGCAGCCCGGGACTGCCTAACTATGGCTACACCTTC.

The table lists this clonotype with many counts. This chain joins TRBV28 and TRBJ1-4, with 7 positions matching TRBD1. Germline V gene lookup returns CDR1 MDHEN and CDR2 SYDVKM. The CDR3 length is 14 residues. V shed 5 bases and J 8 bases; nucleotides not matched to a gene: 8. CDR3 in DNA: TGTGCCAGCAGTGCCCGGACAGGTCTCGAAAAACTGTTTTTT. It encodes CASSARTGLEKLFF.

This clonotype has a count of ten or more. The chain employs TRBV27 and TRBJ1-5; possibly TRBD1 for D (5 bases). CDR1 and CDR2 from the germline V gene are MNHEY and SMNVEV (reference sequence). Trimming shortened V by 4 bases and J by 5 bases, and 18 bases separated the two germline ends. The CDR3 length is 16 residues. The CDR3 protein is CASSSLSRGHHQPQHF. The CDR3 coding sequence is TGTGCCAGCAGTTCTCTCTCCCGGGGCCATCATCAGCCCCAGCATTTT.

This clonotype was recorded many times. The rearrangement links TRBV10-3 to TRBJ2-1; maybe TRBD2 (6 bases). The CDR3 sequence is 13 residues long. CDR1 ENHRY and CDR2 SYGVKD come from the germline V gene. Trimming took off 6 bases at V and 4 bases at J, with 10 bases between the two ends. CDR3 DNA: TGTGCCATCAGGGCAGGGAGGTACAATGAGCAGTTCTTC. Its protein is CAIRAGRYNEQFF.

This clonotype was found many times. The gene calls are TRBV7-2 and TRBJ2-5; weak D call: TRBD1 (6 bases). Trimming removed 6 bases at V and 5 bases at J, with 19 bases between. The CDR3 totals 15 residues. Germline lookup yields CDR1 SGHTA and CDR2 FQGNSA. The CDR3 spells CASREWGRTGETQYF. The CDR3 coding sequence is TGTGCCAGCAGGGAATGGGGGCGGACGGGCGAGACCCAGTACTTC.

At least ten counts were recorded for this clonotype. The V call is TRBV7-2, the J call TRBJ1-2; D is uncertain. With 5 bases removed from V and 8 bases from J, the gap between germline ends came to 18 bases. CDR3 length: 14 residues. Germline assignment: CDR1 SGHTA and CDR2 FQGNSA. The CDR3 loop reads CASSPRARAGGYTF. As DNA, the CDR3 is TGTGCCAGCAGCCCCCGGGCGCGGGCCGGGGGCTACACCTTC.

This clonotype was observed many times. The chain joins TRBV7-2 to TRBJ2-1; 7 bases map to TRBD1. From germline, CDR1 is SGHTA and CDR2 FQGNSA. V was pared by 8 bases and J by 0 bases, with 7 bases of the junction left unmatched. CDR3 size: 15 residues. In DNA, the CDR3 is TGTGCCAGCCGACTTGGGACAGCCTCCTACAATGAGCAGTTCTTC. This gives the protein CASRLGTASYNEQFF.

This clonotype appeared many times. The chain recombines TRBV29-1 with TRBJ2-7; no clear D gene. With 4 bases removed from V and 2 bases from J, the gap between germline ends came to 9 bases. This CDR3 contains 12 residues. CDR1 and CDR2 (germline): SQVTM, ANQGSEA. This chain's CDR3 is CSVASSPYEQYF. In DNA, the CDR3 is TGCAGCGTTGCGAGCAGTCCCTACGAGCAGTACTTC.

In this sample, this clonotype turned up many times. The rearrangement uses TRBV7-9 and TRBJ1-1; weak D call: TRBD1 (6 bases). Germline values: CDR1 SEHNR, CDR2 FQNEAQ (reference sequence). V lost 1 base and J lost 0, with 21 bases in between. The length of the CDR3 is 19 residues. The CDR3: CASSLGLAGVSGVNTEAFF. CDR3 DNA sequence: TGTGCCAGCAGCTTAGGTTTGGCAGGGGTCTCGGGTGTGAACACTGAAGCTTTCTTT.

This clonotype showed up just a few times. This rearrangement joins TRBV24-1 to TRBJ2-3; D unclear. Per germline, CDR1 KGHDR and CDR2 SFDVKD. The CDR3 consists of 13 residues. The V gene lost 2 bases and the J gene lost 1 base, with 3 bases spanning the gap. CDR3: CATSDSRTDTQYF. CDR3 sequence (DNA): TGTGCCACCAGTGATTCCCGCACAGATACGCAGTATTTT.

This clonotype was recorded many times. The V call is TRBV7-2, the J call TRBJ2-1, with D tentatively TRBD1 or TRBD2 (5 bases each). This CDR3 region has 15 residues. CDR1 is SGHTA, CDR2 FQGNSA, per germline. Trimming took 6 bases from V and 6 from J, leaving 18 bases between them. CDR3 loop: CASSSGTPSINEQFF. The CDR3 DNA reads as TGTGCCAGCAGTTCCGGGACCCCATCAATCAATGAGCAGTTCTTC. Drawing the rest from reference TRBV7-2 and TRBJ2-1, the complete variable domain is GAGVSQSPSNKVTEKGKDVELRCDPISGHTALYWYRQSLGQGLEFLIYFQGNSAPDKSGLPSDRFSAERTGGSVSTLTIQRTQQEDSAVYLCASSSGTPSINEQFFGPGTRLTVL.